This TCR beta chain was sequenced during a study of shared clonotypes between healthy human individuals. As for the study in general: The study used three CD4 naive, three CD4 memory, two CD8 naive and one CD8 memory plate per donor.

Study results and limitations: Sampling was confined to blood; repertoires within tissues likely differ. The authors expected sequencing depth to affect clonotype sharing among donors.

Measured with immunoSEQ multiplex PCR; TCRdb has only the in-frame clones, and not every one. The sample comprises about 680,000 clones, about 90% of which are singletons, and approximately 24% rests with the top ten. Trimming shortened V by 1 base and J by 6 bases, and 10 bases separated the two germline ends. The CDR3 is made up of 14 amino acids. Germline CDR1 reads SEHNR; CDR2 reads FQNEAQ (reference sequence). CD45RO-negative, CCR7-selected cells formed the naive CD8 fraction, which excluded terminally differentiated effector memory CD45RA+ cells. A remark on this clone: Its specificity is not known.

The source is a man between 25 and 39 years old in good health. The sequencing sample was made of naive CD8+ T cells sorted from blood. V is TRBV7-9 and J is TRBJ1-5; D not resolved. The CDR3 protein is CASSLDVGTQPQHF. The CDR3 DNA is TGTGCCAGCAGCTTAGATGTGGGTACTCAGCCCCAGCATTTT.